The next 5 T cell receptor beta chains were all read from a single sample in a study of regulatory T cells in long-lasting Graves disease. The time point is: persistent/refractory GD, antithyroid drugs over 5 years with positive TRAb. PBMC-extracted RNA yielded the TCR library. Building the TCR beta libraries relied on iRepertoire HTBI primers, and CDR3 regions underwent Arm-PCR. TCRdb re-called the multiplex PCR reads with MiXCR, one entry per CDR3 protein. The sample holds roughly 500,000 distinct CDR3 sequences; about 20% are singletons and the top ten take around 12%. Material: peripheral blood mononuclear cells (PBMCs), obtained when the disease was refractory, from a patient treated with antithyroid drugs. These TCRs come from a female donor with Graves disease.

In its sample, this clonotype was seen a few times. The V and J genes are TRBV19 and TRBJ1-2; TRBD1 is a possible D gene (5 bases). Germline CDR1 and CDR2: LNHDA and SQIVND (reference sequence). V was clipped by 7 bases and J by 3 bases, with 15 bases between them. The CDR3 has 14 residues. CDR3 in DNA: TGTGCCAGTACTTGGGGACTGCGACACTATGGCTACACCTTC. Residues: CASTWGLRHYGYTF. Using reference TRBV19 and TRBJ1-2 for the parts outside the CDR3, the full variable domain is DGGITQSPKYLFRKEGQNVTLSCEQNLNHDAMYWYRQDPGQGLRLIYYSQIVNDFQKGDIAEGYSVSREKKESFPLTVTSAQKNPTAFYLCASTWGLRHYGYTFGSGTRLTVV.

This clonotype was counted a few times. The chain employs TRBV7-2 and TRBJ2-7, with 8 bases fitting TRBD1. With V trimmed by 5 bases and J by 3 bases, 9 bases remained unmatched. The CDR3 contains 15 residues. Per the germline V gene, CDR1 is SGHTA and CDR2 is FQGNSA. The CDR3: CASSPAQGAIYEQYF. In DNA form, the CDR3 reads TGTGCCAGCAGCCCCGCCCAGGGGGCTATCTACGAGCAGTACTTC.

The sample holds many counts of this clonotype. The V and J genes are TRBV15 and TRBJ2-7; D ambiguous. CDR3 length: 13 amino acids. Per germline, CDR1 LNHNV and CDR2 YYDKDF (reference sequence). The V gene lost 0 bases and the J gene lost 3 bases, with 6 bases spanning the gap. CDR3 nucleotide sequence: TGTGCCACCAGCAGAGATCCTAGCTACGAGCAGTACTTC. Its protein is CATSRDPSYEQYF.

This clonotype was found many times. The V and J genes are TRBV7-2 and TRBJ2-7; 16 bases agree with TRBD2. The CDR3 has 16 amino acids. Germline V gene data show CDR1 as SGHTA and CDR2 as FQGNSA. V gave up 3 bases and J gave up 6 bases; unmatched junction bases: 5. The CDR3 here is CASSFTGTSGRAEQYF. The CDR3 DNA reads as TGTGCCAGCAGCTTCACCGGGACTAGCGGGAGGGCCGAGCAGTACTTC.

This clonotype showed up just a few times. The rearrangement joins TRBV4-1 to TRBJ2-7, with TRBD1 matching over 8 bases. V dropped 4 bases and J dropped 7; count of bases not matched to a gene: 9. The V gene's germline CDR1 is MGHRA and CDR2 YSYEKL. This CDR3 is built from 14 residues. The CDR3 spells CASSPGTGGREQYF. CDR3 in DNA: TGCGCCAGCAGCCCGGGGACAGGAGGGCGAGAGCAGTACTTC.